The 9 T cell receptor beta chains presented below share a single source sample, sequenced in a study of shared clonotypes between healthy human individuals. Profiled with immunoSEQ multiplex PCR; TCRdb holds only in-frame clones, not every one. The sample includes roughly 2.5 million clones, over 85% seen only once; the top ten take roughly 0.13%. The material sequenced was naive CD4+ T cells sorted from blood. Subset: CD45RA+ positively selected. These receptors were collected from a young man in good health.

The rearrangement uses TRBV6-5 and TRBJ1-6, with no clear D. V shed 0 bases and J shed 2 bases, with 5 bases lying between them. Germline V CDR1 and CDR2: MNHEY, SVGAGI. The CDR3 covers 15 residues. This CDR3 reads CASSYSAAYNSPLHF. CDR3 DNA: TGTGCCAGCAGTTACTCGGCAGCCTATAATTCACCCCTCCACTTT.

The gene calls are TRBV10-3 and TRBJ1-6, with D perhaps TRBD1 (6 bases). Trimming left V 5 bases short and J 9 bases short, with 17 bases between. Germline assignment: CDR1 ENHRY and CDR2 SYGVKD. There are 15 residues in the CDR3. The CDR3 DNA sequence: TGTGCCATCAGTACGGGGGGCGATTGGGGTTCACCCCTCCACTTT. It translates to CAISTGGDWGSPLHF.

V and J are TRBV20-1 and TRBJ1-2; D perhaps matches TRBD1 (5 bases). Trimming took off 6 bases at V and 6 bases at J, with 11 bases between the two ends. The CDR3 totals 11 residues. Germline CDR1 DFQATT, CDR2 SNEGSKA (reference sequence). CDR3 in amino acids: CSAKTVNGYTF. DNA of the CDR3: TGCAGTGCCAAGACAGTGAATGGCTACACCTTC.

This chain links TRBV30 with TRBJ1-1; TRBD1 agrees at 8 bases. Germline V gives CDR1 GTSNPN, CDR2 SVGIG (reference sequence). The CDR3 totals 17 residues. After removal of 4 bases from V and 0 bases from J, the junction contained 13 bases not matched to a gene. CDR3 residues: CAWTRTGTGTLNTEAFF. The DNA for the CDR3 is TGTGCCTGGACTCGGACCGGGACAGGTACATTGAACACTGAAGCTTTCTTT.

J is TRBJ1-2 and V is TRBV7-2; D is uncertain. Germline assignment: CDR1 SGHTA and CDR2 FQGNSA. CDR3 length: 17 residues. Trimming removed 1 base from V and 4 bases from J, with 19 bases in between. CDR3 DNA: TGTGCCAGCAGCTTAGGGGATAGCCGGACGGCCACCTATGGCTACACCTTC. It yields the protein CASSLGDSRTATYGYTF.

This chain connects TRBV5-1 to TRBJ2-1, with 10 bases lining up with TRBD2. Trimming cost V 4 bases and J 5 bases; bases outside gene matches: 6. Germline V lookup: CDR1 SGHRS, CDR2 YFSETQ. This CDR3 is built from 15 residues. DNA of the CDR3: TGCGCCAGCAGCGCCGGGACTAGCGCAAACAATGAGCAGTTCTTC. Protein product: CASSAGTSANNEQFF.

The V call is TRBV7-9, the J call TRBJ2-5; a weak D match, TRBD1 (6 bases). The CDR3 spans 14 residues. Germline CDR1 and CDR2: SEHNR and FQNEAQ (reference sequence). The V end lost 3 bases, the J end lost 2 bases, and 10 bases lay between the germline ends. The CDR3 loop reads CASSFGQIQETQYF. The CDR3 DNA reads as TGTGCCAGCAGCTTCGGACAGATTCAAGAGACCCAGTACTTC.

This chain joins TRBV12-5 and TRBJ2-7; 7 bases are a match to TRBD1. The CDR3 runs to 14 residues. Per germline, CDR1 LGHNT and CDR2 FRNRAP. V dropped 6 bases and J dropped 3; count of bases not matched to a gene: 8. For the CDR3, the DNA is TGTGCTAGTGGGTCCGGGACAGCCTTCTACGAGCAGTACTTC. It specifies CASGSGTAFYEQYF.

In this sample, this clone turned up a few times. The chain uses TRBV6-1 and TRBJ1-5; no definite D call. In germline, CDR1 is MNHNS, CDR2 SASEGT. V was cut by 0 bases and J by 3 bases, with 9 bases left in between. The CDR3 spans 15 residues. CDR3 DNA: TGTGCCAGCAGTGAAGCTGGGAGAAACAATCAGCCCCAGCATTTT. It encodes CASSEAGRNNQPQHF.